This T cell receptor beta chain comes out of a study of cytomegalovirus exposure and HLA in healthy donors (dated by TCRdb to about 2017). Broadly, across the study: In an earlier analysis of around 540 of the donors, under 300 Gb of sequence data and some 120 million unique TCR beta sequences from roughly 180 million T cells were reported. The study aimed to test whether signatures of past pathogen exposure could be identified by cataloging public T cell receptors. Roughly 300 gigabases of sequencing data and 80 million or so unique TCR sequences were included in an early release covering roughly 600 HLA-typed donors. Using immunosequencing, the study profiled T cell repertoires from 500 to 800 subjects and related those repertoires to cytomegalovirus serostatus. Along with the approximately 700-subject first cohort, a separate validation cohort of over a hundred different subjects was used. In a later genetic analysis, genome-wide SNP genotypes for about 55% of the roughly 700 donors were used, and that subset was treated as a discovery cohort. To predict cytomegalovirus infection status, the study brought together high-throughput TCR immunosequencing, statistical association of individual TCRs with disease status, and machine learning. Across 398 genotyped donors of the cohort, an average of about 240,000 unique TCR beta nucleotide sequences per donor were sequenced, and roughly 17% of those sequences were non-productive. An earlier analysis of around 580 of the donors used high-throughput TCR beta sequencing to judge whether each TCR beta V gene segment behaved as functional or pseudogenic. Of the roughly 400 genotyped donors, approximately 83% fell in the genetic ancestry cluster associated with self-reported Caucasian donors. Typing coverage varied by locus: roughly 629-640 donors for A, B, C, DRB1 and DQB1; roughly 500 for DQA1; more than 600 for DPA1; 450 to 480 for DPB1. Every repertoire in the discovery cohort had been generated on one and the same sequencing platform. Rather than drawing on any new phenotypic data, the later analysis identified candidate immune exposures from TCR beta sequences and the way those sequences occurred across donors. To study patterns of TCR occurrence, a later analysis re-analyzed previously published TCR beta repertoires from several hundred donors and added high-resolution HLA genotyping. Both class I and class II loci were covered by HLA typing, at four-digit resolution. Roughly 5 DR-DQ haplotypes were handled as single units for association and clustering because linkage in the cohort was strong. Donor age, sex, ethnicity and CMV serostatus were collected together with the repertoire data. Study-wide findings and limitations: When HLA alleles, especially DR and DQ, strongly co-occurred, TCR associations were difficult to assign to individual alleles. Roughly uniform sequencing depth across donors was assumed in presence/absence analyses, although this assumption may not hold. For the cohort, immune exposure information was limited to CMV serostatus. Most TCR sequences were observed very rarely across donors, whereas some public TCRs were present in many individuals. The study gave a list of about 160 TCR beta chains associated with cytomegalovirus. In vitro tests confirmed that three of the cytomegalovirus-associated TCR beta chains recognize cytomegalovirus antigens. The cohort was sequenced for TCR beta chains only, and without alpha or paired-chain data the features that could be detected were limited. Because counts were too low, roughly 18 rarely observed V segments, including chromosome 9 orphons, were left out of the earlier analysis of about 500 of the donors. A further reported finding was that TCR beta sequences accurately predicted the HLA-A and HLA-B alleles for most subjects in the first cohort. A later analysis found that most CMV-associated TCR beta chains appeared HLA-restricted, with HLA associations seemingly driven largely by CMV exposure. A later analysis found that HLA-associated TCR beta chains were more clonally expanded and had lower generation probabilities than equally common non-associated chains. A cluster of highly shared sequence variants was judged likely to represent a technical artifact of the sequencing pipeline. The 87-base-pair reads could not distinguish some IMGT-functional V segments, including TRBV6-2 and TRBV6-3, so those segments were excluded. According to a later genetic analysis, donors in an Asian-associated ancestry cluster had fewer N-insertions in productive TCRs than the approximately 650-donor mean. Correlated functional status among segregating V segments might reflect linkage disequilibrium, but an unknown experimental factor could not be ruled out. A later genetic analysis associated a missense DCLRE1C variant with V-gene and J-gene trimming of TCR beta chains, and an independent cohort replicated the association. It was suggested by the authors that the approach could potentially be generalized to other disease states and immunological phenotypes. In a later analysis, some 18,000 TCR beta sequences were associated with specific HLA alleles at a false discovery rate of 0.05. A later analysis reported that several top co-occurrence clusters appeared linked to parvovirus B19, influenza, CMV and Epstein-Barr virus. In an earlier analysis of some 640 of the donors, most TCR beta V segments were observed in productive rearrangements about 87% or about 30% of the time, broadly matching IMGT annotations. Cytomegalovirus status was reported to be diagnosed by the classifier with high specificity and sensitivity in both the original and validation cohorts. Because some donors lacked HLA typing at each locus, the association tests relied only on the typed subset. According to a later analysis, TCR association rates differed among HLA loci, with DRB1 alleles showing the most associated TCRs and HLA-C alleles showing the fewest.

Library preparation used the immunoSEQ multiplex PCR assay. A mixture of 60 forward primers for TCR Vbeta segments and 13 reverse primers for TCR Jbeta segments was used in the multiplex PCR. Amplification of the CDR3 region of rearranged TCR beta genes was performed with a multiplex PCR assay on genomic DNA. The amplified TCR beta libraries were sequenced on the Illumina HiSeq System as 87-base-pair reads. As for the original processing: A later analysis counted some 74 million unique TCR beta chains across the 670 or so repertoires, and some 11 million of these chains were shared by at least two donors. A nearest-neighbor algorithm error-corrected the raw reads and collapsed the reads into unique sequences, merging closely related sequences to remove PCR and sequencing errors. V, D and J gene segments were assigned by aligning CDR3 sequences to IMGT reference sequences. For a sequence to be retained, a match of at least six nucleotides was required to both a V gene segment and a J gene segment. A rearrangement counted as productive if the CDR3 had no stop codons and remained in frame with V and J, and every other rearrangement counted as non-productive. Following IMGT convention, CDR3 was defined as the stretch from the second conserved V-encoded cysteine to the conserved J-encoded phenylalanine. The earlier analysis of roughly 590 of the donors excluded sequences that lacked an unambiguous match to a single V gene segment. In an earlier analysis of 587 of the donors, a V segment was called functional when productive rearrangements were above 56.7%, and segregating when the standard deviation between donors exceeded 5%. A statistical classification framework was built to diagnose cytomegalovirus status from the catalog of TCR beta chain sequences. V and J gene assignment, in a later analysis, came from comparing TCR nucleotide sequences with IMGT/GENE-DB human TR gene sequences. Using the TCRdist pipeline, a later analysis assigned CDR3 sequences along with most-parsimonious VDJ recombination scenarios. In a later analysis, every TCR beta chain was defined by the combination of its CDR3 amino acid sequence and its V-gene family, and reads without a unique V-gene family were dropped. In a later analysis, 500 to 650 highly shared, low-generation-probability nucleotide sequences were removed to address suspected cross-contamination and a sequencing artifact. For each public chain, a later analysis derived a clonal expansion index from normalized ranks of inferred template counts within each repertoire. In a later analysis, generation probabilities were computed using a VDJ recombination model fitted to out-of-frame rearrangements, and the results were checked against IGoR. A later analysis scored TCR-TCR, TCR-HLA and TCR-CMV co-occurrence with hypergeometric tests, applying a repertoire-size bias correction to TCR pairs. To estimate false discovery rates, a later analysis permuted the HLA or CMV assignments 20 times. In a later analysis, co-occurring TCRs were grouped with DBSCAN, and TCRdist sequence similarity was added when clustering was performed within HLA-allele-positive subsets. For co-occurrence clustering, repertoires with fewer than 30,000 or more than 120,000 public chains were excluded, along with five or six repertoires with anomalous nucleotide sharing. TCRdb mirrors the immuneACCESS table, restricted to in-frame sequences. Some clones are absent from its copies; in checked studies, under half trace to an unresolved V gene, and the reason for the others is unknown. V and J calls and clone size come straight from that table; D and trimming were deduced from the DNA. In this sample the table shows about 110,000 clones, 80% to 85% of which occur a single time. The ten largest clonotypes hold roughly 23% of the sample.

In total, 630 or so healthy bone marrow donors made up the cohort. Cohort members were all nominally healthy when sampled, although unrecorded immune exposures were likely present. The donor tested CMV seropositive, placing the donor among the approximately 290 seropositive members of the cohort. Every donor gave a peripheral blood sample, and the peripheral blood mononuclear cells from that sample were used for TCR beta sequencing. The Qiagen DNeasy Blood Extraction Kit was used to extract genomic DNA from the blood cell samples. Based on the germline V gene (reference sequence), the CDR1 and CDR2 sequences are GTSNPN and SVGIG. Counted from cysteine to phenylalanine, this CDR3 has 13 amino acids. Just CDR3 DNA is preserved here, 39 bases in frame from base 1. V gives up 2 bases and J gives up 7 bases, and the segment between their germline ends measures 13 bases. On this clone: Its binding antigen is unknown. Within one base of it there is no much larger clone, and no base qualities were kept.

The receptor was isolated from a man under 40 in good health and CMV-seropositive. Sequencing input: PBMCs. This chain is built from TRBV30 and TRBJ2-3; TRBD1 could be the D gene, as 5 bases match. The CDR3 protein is CAWSPTPGNTQYF. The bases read TGTGCCTGGAGTCCCACTCCAGGGAATACGCAGTATTTT.